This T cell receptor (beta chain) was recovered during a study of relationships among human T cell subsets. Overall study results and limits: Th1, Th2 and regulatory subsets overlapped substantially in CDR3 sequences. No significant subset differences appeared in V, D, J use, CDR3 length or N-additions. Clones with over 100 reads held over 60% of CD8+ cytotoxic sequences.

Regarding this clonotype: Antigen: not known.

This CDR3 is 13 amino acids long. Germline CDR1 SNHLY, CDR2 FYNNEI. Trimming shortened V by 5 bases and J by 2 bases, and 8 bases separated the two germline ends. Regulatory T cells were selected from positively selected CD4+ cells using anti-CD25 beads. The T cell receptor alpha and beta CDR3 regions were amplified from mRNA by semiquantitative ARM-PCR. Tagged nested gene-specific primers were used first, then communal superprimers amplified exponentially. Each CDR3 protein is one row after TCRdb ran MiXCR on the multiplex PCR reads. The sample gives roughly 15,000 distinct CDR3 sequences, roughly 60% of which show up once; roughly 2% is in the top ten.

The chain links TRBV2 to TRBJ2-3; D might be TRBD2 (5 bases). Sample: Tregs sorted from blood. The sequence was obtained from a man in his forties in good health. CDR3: CASSSGPTDTQYF. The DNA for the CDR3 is TGTGCCAGCAGTAGCGGTCCCACAGATACGCAGTATTTT.